This T cell receptor beta chain emerged from a study of cytomegalovirus exposure and HLA in healthy donors. A word on this clone: The junction departs from the called germline gene at one end, perhaps through a read error.

Clones were sequenced by immunoSEQ multiplex PCR, and TCRdb holds only the in-frame ones, with some missing. Of some 160,000 clones in the sample, 91% were seen once. The clonotype was recovered from a man aged 18 to 29 in good health and CMV-seronegative. Sequencing was performed on PBMCs.

The chain's CDR3 is CASSYGTSGGPSRVF. In nucleotides, the CDR3 is TGTGCCAGCAGTTACGGGACTAGCGGGGGGCCGTCTCGCGTCTTC. The rearrangement links TRBV6-5 to TRBJ2-1, with 15 bases that match TRBD2. Germline V CDR1 and CDR2: MNHEY, SVGAGI. This CDR3 has 15 amino acids.